This TCR beta chain was retrieved from a study of cytomegalovirus exposure and HLA in healthy donors. Study outcomes and limitations: Immune exposure was documented only through CMV serostatus.

The PCR had 60 Vbeta and 13 Jbeta primers. Only in-frame clones appear in the TCRdb table, and some are missing; sequencing was by immunoSEQ multiplex PCR. The sample contains about 190,000 clones, approximately 84% of which appear only once. V dropped 7 bases and J dropped 3 bases, with 12 bases sitting between them. Germline CDR1 and CDR2: MNHNS and SASEGT. The length of the CDR3 is 13 residues. Turning to this clone: Its antigen is as yet unknown.

This receptor was obtained from a man aged 50 or older in good health and CMV-seronegative. The sample comprised PBMCs. The rearrangement uses TRBV6-1 and TRBJ1-2; a weak D match, TRBD1 (5 bases). The CDR3 spells CASTKDTDYGYTF. The CDR3 coding sequence is TGTGCCAGCACAAAGGACACCGACTATGGCTACACCTTC.